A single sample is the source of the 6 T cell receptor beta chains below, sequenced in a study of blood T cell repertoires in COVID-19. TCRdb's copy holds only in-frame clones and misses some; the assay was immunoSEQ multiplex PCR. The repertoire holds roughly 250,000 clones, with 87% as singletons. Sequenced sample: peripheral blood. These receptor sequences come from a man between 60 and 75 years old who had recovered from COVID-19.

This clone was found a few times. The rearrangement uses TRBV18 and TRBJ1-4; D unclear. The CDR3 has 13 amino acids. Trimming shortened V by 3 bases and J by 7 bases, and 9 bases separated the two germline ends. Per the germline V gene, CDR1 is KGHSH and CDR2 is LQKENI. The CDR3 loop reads CASSPPGSEKLFF. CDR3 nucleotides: TGTGCCAGCTCACCCCCGGGAAGTGAAAAACTGTTTTTT.

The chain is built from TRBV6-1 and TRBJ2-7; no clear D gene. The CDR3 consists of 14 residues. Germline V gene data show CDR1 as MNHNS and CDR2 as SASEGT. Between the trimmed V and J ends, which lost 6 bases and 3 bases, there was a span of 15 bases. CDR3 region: CASRERQGNYEQYV. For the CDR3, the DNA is TGTGCCAGCAGGGAACGACAAGGAAACTACGAGCAGTACGTC.

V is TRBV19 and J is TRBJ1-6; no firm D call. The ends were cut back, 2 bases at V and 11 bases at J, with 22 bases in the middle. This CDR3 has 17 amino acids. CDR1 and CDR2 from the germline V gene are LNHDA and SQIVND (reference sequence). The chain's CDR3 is CASSISSPVQATAPLHF. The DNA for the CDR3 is TGTGCCAGTAGTATATCCTCCCCGGTTCAAGCAACGGCACCCCTCCACTTT. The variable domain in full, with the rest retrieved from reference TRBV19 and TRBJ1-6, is DGGITQSPKYLFRKEGQNVTLSCEQNLNHDAMYWYRQDPGQGLRLIYYSQIVNDFQKGDIAEGYSVSREKKESFPLTVTSAQKNPTAFYLCASSISSPVQATAPLHFGNGTRLTVT.

The CDR3 coding sequence is TGTGCCAGCAGCCAACGAGTCCCAGAGACCCAGTACTTC. As protein: CASSQRVPETQYF. The chain couples TRBV4-2 to TRBJ2-5; D gene ambiguous. V lost 2 bases and J lost 4, with 8 bases in between. The germline V gene encodes CDR1 LGHNA and CDR2 YNFKEQ. This CDR3 has 13 residues.

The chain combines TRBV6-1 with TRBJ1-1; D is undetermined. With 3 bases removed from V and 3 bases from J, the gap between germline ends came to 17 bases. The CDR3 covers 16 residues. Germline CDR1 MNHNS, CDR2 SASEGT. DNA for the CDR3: TGTGCCAGCAGTGATAGTCCCTTTATGCGGCACACTGAAGCTTTCTTT. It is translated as CASSDSPFMRHTEAFF.

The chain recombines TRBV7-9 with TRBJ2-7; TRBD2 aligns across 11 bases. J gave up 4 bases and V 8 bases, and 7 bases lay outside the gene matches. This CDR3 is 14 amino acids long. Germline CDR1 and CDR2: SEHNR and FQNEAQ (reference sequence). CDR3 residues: CASVSLAGGYEQYV. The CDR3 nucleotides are TGTGCCAGCGTGAGCCTAGCGGGGGGTTACGAGCAGTACGTC.